Shown below are 14 T cell receptor beta chains from a single sample sequenced in a study of beta chain features in type 1 diabetes. Study findings and constraints: People with Type 1 diabetes carried modestly yet significantly shorter TCRB CDR3s in all four CD4+ subsets.

Their recognized antigens are unknown. All of the isolated RNA was reverse transcribed, so expressed TCRB transcripts were sequenced. Sequencing used immunoSEQ multiplex PCR; TCRdb keeps in-frame clones, though not all of them. The sample has more than 250,000 clones; around 24% are singletons. Sequenced sample: naive CD4+ T cells from blood. These receptors came from a woman in her 30s with type 1 diabetes.

The chain is built from TRBV9 and TRBJ2-3, with D hard to call. The germline CDR1 and CDR2 sequences are SGDLS and YYNGEE. This CDR3 is built from 13 residues. V shed 3 bases and J shed 4 bases, with 9 bases lying between them. CDR3 DNA: TGTGCCAGCAGCGCGGTCGTGGCAGATACGCAGTATTTT. This sequence encodes CASSAVVADTQYF.

V usage is TRBV28 and J usage is TRBJ1-2; D possibly corresponds to TRBD1 (5 bases). Trimming removed 0 bases at V and 8 bases at J, with 10 bases between. The germline gives CDR1 MDHEN, CDR2 SYDVKM. The CDR3 has 13 residues. CDR3 sequence reads: CASSLWTVTGYTF. DNA of the CDR3: TGTGCCAGCAGTTTATGGACAGTTACGGGCTACACCTTC.

V gene TRBV11-2 combines with J gene TRBJ2-1, with TRBD2 matching over 7 bases. The V and J ends lost 1 base and 15 bases, in that order; junction bases with no gene match: 6. The CDR3 has 12 residues. Germline lookup yields CDR1 SGHAT and CDR2 FQNNGV. The CDR3 reads CASSLGVGGRFF. The CDR3 bases are TGTGCCAGCAGCTTAGGGGTGGGAGGGCGGTTCTTC.

This clone came up a few times. The chain is built from TRBV5-4 and TRBJ1-2; D is undetermined. Germline values: CDR1 SGHNT, CDR2 YYREEE (reference sequence). The CDR3 covers 12 residues. Deletions cut 0 bases from V and 8 bases from J, with 8 bases between. The CDR3 bases are TGTGCCAGCAGCTTGGACTACTCCGGCTACACCTTC. Encoded protein: CASSLDYSGYTF.

The chain carries TRBV7-3 and TRBJ2-3, with 12 bases lining up with TRBD2. CDR1 and CDR2 (germline): SGHTA, FQGTGA. This CDR3 comprises 17 residues. V lost 5 bases to trimming and J lost 4 bases; unmatched junction nucleotides: 10. Written as DNA, the CDR3 is TGTGCCAGCAGCCCCCGAAAGACTAGCGGGAGCGCAGATACGCAGTATTTT. It specifies CASSPRKTSGSADTQYF.

The genes are TRBV29-1 and TRBJ2-4; tentative D call: TRBD2 (7 bases). With 4 bases removed from V and 5 bases from J, the gap between germline ends came to 15 bases. From germline, CDR1 is SQVTM and CDR2 ANQGSEA. The CDR3 consists of 14 residues. CDR3 sequence: CSVGGGRGENIQYF. The CDR3 DNA reads as TGCAGCGTTGGGGGGGGGCGAGGGGAAAACATTCAGTACTTC. The full variable domain, with the rest looked up from reference TRBV29-1 and TRBJ2-4, is SAVISQKPSRDICQRGTSLTIQCQVDSQVTMMFWYRQQPGQSLTLIATANQGSEATYESGFVIDKFPISRPNLTFSTLTVSNMSPEDSSIYLCSVGGGRGENIQYFGAGTRLSVL.

This clone was seen more than once but under ten times. CDR3 nucleotides: TGTGCCACCAGCAGAGACTGGCAGGGGGGTCAGCCCCAGCATTTT. This codes for CATSRDWQGGQPQHF. V usage is TRBV15 and J usage is TRBJ1-5; 7 nucleotides agree with TRBD1. The ends lost 0 bases at V and 6 bases at J; junction bases unmatched: 5. There are 15 residues in the CDR3. Germline CDR1 and CDR2: LNHNV and YYDKDF (reference sequence). Using reference TRBV15 and TRBJ1-5 for the parts outside the CDR3, the full variable domain is DAMVIQNPRYQVTQFGKPVTLSCSQTLNHNVMYWYQQKSSQAPKLLFHYYDKDFNNEADTPDNFQSRRPNTSFCFLDIRSPGLGDTAMYLCATSRDWQGGQPQHFGDGTRLSIL.

This clone was picked up a small number of times. The chain employs TRBV30 and TRBJ1-4, with 7 positions matching TRBD1. Germline V gene lookup returns CDR1 GTSNPN and CDR2 SVGIG (reference sequence). Germline trimming cut 5 bases from V and 4 bases from J; bases unmatched to any gene: 7. The CDR3 contains 14 residues. This CDR3 is CAWGFGTVNEKLFF. DNA of the CDR3: TGTGCCTGGGGATTCGGGACAGTTAATGAAAAACTGTTTTTT.

The chain recombines TRBV7-9 with TRBJ1-1, with no clear D. The CDR3 spans 14 residues. The germline V and J ends were trimmed by 5 bases and 2 bases, with 12 bases remaining between them. Germline V lookup: CDR1 SEHNR, CDR2 FQNEAQ (reference sequence). The CDR3 DNA reads TGTGCCAGCAGCCTTATCAGGCCCAACACTGAAGCTTTCTTT. Its translation: CASSLIRPNTEAFF.

The genes are TRBV23-1 and TRBJ2-7; 9 positions agree with TRBD1. TRBV23-1 is an open reading frame whose function is uncertain. J gave up 2 bases and V 3 bases, and 8 bases lay outside the gene matches. The CDR3 contains 16 residues. In DNA form, the CDR3 reads TGCGCCAGCAGTCAGGACAGGGGACCAGGTACCTACGAGCAGTACTTC. Protein sequence: CASSQDRGPGTYEQYF.

The chain employs TRBV1 and TRBJ2-5; TRBD2 is the table's D call and was not checked against the DNA. TRBV1 has pseudogene status. CDR3 length equals 12 residues. DNA for the CDR3: TGCACCGCAAAACGGGACCAAGAGACCCAGTACTTC. This translates into CTAKRDQETQYF.

The chain joins TRBV19 to TRBJ2-1; D is perhaps TRBD2 (6 bases). CDR3 length: 17 residues. The V gene's germline CDR1 is LNHDA and CDR2 SQIVND (reference sequence). The V and J ends lost 4 bases and 1 base respectively, with 17 bases between them. In DNA form, the CDR3 reads TGTGCCAGTAGTACCTCGTTCGGGAGAGGGTCCTACAATGAGCAGTTCTTC. This sequence encodes CASSTSFGRGSYNEQFF.

This clone was seen more than once but under ten times. The CDR3 bases are TGCGCCAGCAGCCAAACGACCAGCGCCAATCAGCCCCAGCATTTT. It is translated as CASSQTTSANQPQHF. The J gene is TRBJ1-5, the V gene TRBV4-1; D is unresolved. The CDR3 sequence is 15 residues long. Deletions cut 2 bases from V and 3 bases from J, with 11 bases between. CDR1 and CDR2 from the germline V gene are MGHRA and YSYEKL.

This clone was counted a single time. This chain joins TRBV5-4 and TRBJ1-1, with TRBD1 as a possible D gene (6 bases). CDR3 size: 12 residues. The V gene lost 3 bases and the J gene lost 9 bases, with 12 bases spanning the gap. Germline CDR1 and CDR2: SGHNT and YYREEE (reference sequence). The CDR3 loop is CASSSGQNKAFF. CDR3 DNA: TGTGCCAGCAGCTCCGGACAGAATAAAGCTTTCTTT.